The present entry profiles one T cell receptor (beta chain) with its context. Treatment: roughly 20 received Ad26.COV2.S at low or high dose, single or two shots; 5 received placebo; per-sample allocation not given. All samples were drawn on day 63, counting from the first vaccine or placebo injection. What was given as vaccine was an Ad26 vector encoding Wuhan-strain SARS-CoV-2 spike. These data are taken from a study of Ad26.COV2.S vaccination and SARS-CoV-2 variants. Generated by immunoSEQ multiplex PCR, the TCRdb table keeps only in-frame clones and is missing some. The sample yields fewer than 500,000 clones, roughly nine tenths seen once. This TCR was recovered from a person between 18 and 65 years old who received the Ad26.COV2.S COVID-19 vaccine or a placebo. This specimen was peripheral blood, taken in a trial of Ad26.COV2.S vaccine versus placebo.

CDR3 sequence reads: CASSFAGGAYEQYF. DNA of the CDR3: TGTGCCAGCAGTTTTGCAGGGGGGGCGTACGAGCAGTACTTC. The J gene is TRBJ2-7, the V gene TRBV28; tentatively, D is TRBD1 or TRBD2 (7 bases each). The germline V gene encodes CDR1 MDHEN and CDR2 SYDVKM. The V and J ends lost 3 bases and 4 bases respectively, with 13 bases between them. This CDR3 is built from 14 residues.